This TCR beta chain was sequenced during a study of blood T cell repertoires in COVID-19. Profiled with immunoSEQ multiplex PCR; TCRdb holds only in-frame clones, not every one. The sample comprises approximately 240,000 clones, 84% of which are singletons, and more than 2% rests with the top ten. The source material was peripheral blood. The TCR originated in a woman between 55 and 75 years old with acute or convalescent COVID-19.

CDR3 protein: CASSSRRTTSYGYTF. The CDR3 nucleotides are TGTGCCAGCAGCTCCAGAAGGACAACGTCCTATGGCTACACCTTC. This sequence joins TRBV6-5 and TRBJ1-2; D is perhaps TRBD1 (5 bases). CDR3 length: 15 amino acids. The germline V and J ends were trimmed by 6 bases and 4 bases, with 18 bases remaining between them. Germline lookup yields CDR1 MNHEY and CDR2 SVGAGI.